This entry is about one TCR beta chain. Its antigen remains undetermined. One base away there is no much larger clone; base qualities are not given. In total, approximately 690 healthy bone marrow donors made up the cohort. At the time of sampling, all cohort members were nominally healthy, though unrecorded immune exposures were likely present. The donor was CMV seropositive and belonged to the group of about 290 seropositive cohort members. Every donor gave a peripheral blood sample, and the peripheral blood mononuclear cells from that sample were used for TCR beta sequencing. Genomic DNA was extracted from the blood cell samples with the Qiagen DNeasy Blood Extraction Kit. This specimen belongs to a study of cytomegalovirus exposure and HLA in healthy donors (TCRdb year 2017). In terms of the full investigation: In an earlier analysis of roughly 590 of the donors, 276 Gb of sequence data and 100 million or so unique TCR beta sequences from about 190 million T cells were reported. About 300 gigabases of sequencing data and around 85 million unique TCR sequences made up an early release that covered fewer than 650 HLA-typed donors. All discovery cohort repertoires had been generated using a single sequencing platform. HLA typing covered class I and class II loci at four-digit resolution. Rather than drawing on any new phenotypic data, the later analysis identified candidate immune exposures from TCR beta sequences and the way those sequences occurred across donors. A separate validation cohort of roughly 130 different subjects was used in addition to the roughly 640-subject first cohort. The T cell repertoires of under 700 subjects were profiled by immunosequencing and related to cytomegalovirus serostatus. The number of donors typed differed by locus, with 629-630 for A, B, C, DRB1 and DQB1, 522 for DQA1, 600 to 610 for DPA1, and some 440 for DPB1. Among roughly 370 genotyped donors of the cohort, an average of approximately 230,000 unique TCR beta nucleotide sequences were sequenced per donor, around 20% of them non-productive. The study was designed to test whether signatures of past pathogen exposure could be identified by cataloging public T cell receptors. A later analysis re-examined previously published TCR beta repertoires from 600 to 700 donors and added high-resolution HLA genotyping to investigate patterns of TCR occurrence. The genetic ancestry cluster associated with self-reported Caucasian donors included approximately 85% of the 350 to 500 genotyped donors. The study combined high-throughput TCR immunosequencing, statistical association of individual TCRs with disease status, and machine learning to predict cytomegalovirus infection status. Genome-wide SNP genotypes for about 60% of the roughly 700 donors were used in a later genetic analysis, which treated that subset as a discovery cohort. To decide whether each TCR beta V gene segment behaved as functional or pseudogenic, an earlier analysis of nearly 600 of the donors relied on high-throughput TCR beta sequencing. Because of strong linkage in the cohort, roughly five DR-DQ haplotypes were treated as single units for association and clustering. Donor age, sex, ethnicity and CMV serostatus were compiled together with the repertoire data.

Libraries were constructed by the immunoSEQ multiplex PCR assay. For the multiplex PCR, a mixture combining 60 forward primers for TCR Vbeta segments and 13 reverse primers for TCR Jbeta segments was used. Amplification of the CDR3 region of rearranged TCR beta genes was performed with a multiplex PCR assay on genomic DNA. The Illumina HiSeq System was used to sequence the amplified TCR beta libraries as 87-base-pair reads. The source study handled its data this way. A later analysis counted some 80 million unique TCR beta chains across the 640 or so repertoires, and 10 million to 11 million of these chains were shared by at least two donors. Raw reads were error-corrected and collapsed into unique sequences with a nearest-neighbor algorithm that merged closely related sequences to remove PCR and sequencing errors. V, D and J gene segments were assigned by aligning CDR3 sequences to IMGT reference sequences. For a sequence to be retained, a match of at least six nucleotides was required to both a V gene segment and a J gene segment. A rearrangement counted as productive if the CDR3 had no stop codons and remained in frame with V and J, and every other rearrangement counted as non-productive. CDR3 was defined according to IMGT convention as the region running from the second conserved V-encoded cysteine to the conserved J-encoded phenylalanine. The earlier analysis of approximately 590 of the donors excluded any sequence lacking an unambiguous match to a single V gene segment. In an earlier analysis of a few hundred of the donors, a V segment was called functional when productive rearrangements were above 56.7%, and segregating when the standard deviation between donors exceeded 5%. A statistical classification framework was built for diagnosing cytomegalovirus status from the catalog of TCR beta chain sequences. In a later analysis, V and J genes were assigned by comparing TCR nucleotide sequences against IMGT/GENE-DB human TR gene sequences. A later analysis assigned CDR3 sequences and most-parsimonious VDJ recombination scenarios with the TCRdist pipeline. In a later analysis, each TCR beta chain was defined by its CDR3 amino acid sequence together with its V-gene family, and reads without a unique V-gene family were excluded. A later analysis removed 592 highly shared, low-generation-probability nucleotide sequences to deal with suspected cross-contamination and a sequencing artifact. In a later analysis, a clonal expansion index was calculated for each public chain from normalized within-repertoire ranks of inferred template counts. A later analysis computed generation probabilities with a VDJ recombination model fitted to out-of-frame rearrangements, and checked the results against IGoR. Hypergeometric tests were used in a later analysis to score TCR-TCR, TCR-HLA and TCR-CMV co-occurrence, with a repertoire-size bias correction applied to the TCR pairs. To estimate false discovery rates, a later analysis permuted the HLA or CMV assignments 20 times. A later analysis grouped co-occurring TCRs with DBSCAN, adding TCRdist sequence similarity when clustering within HLA-allele-positive subsets. For co-occurrence clustering, repertoires with fewer than 30,000 or more than 120,000 public chains were excluded, along with five repertoires with anomalous nucleotide sharing. Imported from immuneACCESS, the table was reduced by TCRdb to in-frame sequences with V and J called. These copies leave out some clones; in studies compared against another copy, an unresolved V gene accounts for under half, and the cause of the remainder is not known. V, J and clone size are taken as reported in that table, and D and trimming were inferred from the DNA itself. The sample table contains approximately 100,000 clones; only one count was recorded for 74% of them. Roughly 2.6% of the sample goes to the ten largest clones.

The paper's findings and limits, for the study overall: When HLA alleles, especially DR and DQ, strongly co-occurred, TCR associations were difficult to assign to individual alleles. The cohort was sequenced for TCR beta chains only, and without alpha or paired-chain data the features that could be detected were limited. Immune exposure information for the cohort was limited to CMV serostatus. A later analysis found that TCR association rates varied across HLA loci, with DRB1 alleles showing the most associated TCRs and HLA-C alleles the fewest. In a later genetic analysis, a missense DCLRE1C variant was associated with V-gene and J-gene trimming of TCR beta chains, and the association was replicated in an independent cohort. Correlated functional status among segregating V segments might be attributable to linkage disequilibrium, but an unknown experimental factor could not be ruled out. Across donors, most TCR sequences were observed very rarely, whereas some public TCRs were present in many individuals. The classifier was reported to diagnose cytomegalovirus status with high specificity and sensitivity in both the original and validation cohorts. Broadly in line with IMGT annotations, most TCR beta V segments showed up in productive rearrangements about 87% or about 30% of the time in an earlier analysis of several hundred of the donors. In a later analysis, HLA-associated TCR beta chains showed more clonal expansion and lower generation probabilities than non-associated chains that were equally common. Because some donors lacked HLA typing at each locus, the association tests relied only on the typed subset. A later analysis associated 16,951 TCR beta sequences with specific HLA alleles at a false discovery rate of 0.05. A further reported finding was that TCR beta sequences accurately predicted the HLA-A and HLA-B alleles for most subjects in the first cohort. A cluster of highly shared sequence variants was judged likely to be a technical artifact of the sequencing pipeline. The study listed 170 or so TCR beta chains as associated with cytomegalovirus. Most CMV-associated TCR beta chains appeared to be HLA-restricted in a later analysis, and the HLA associations seemed to be driven largely by CMV exposure. The 87-base-pair reads could not distinguish some IMGT-functional V segments, including TRBV6-2 and TRBV6-3, so those segments were excluded. According to a later analysis, parvovirus B19, influenza, CMV and Epstein-Barr virus appeared linked to several top co-occurrence clusters. According to a later genetic analysis, donors in an Asian-associated ancestry cluster had fewer N-insertions in productive TCRs than the roughly 660-donor mean. Because counts were too low, some 17 rarely observed V segments, including chromosome 9 orphons, were left out of the earlier analysis of a few hundred of the donors. Presence/absence analyses assumed roughly uniform sequencing depth across donors, an assumption that may not hold. The authors suggested that the approach could potentially be extended to other disease states and immunological phenotypes. Three of the identified cytomegalovirus-associated TCR beta chains were confirmed in vitro to be specific for cytomegalovirus antigens.

The CDR3 has 16 amino acids, counting the end cysteine and phenylalanine. CDR3 DNA only is kept here, 48 bases in frame from base 1. Germline trimming amounts to 1 base on V and 6 bases on J, with 8 as the count of junction bases outside the gene matches. From a lookup of the germline V gene, CDR1 and CDR2 are SNHLY and FYNNEI. Sample: PBMCs. The clonotype was recovered from a man over 45 in good health and CMV-seropositive. The sequence joins TRBV2 to TRBJ2-3; 9 bases in between match TRBD2. The CDR3 protein: CASSEEGGRAVDTQYF. The DNA is as follows: TGTGCCAGCAGTGAAGAAGGCGGGAGGGCCGTGGATACGCAGTATTTT.